The 22 T cell receptor beta chains listed next were all sequenced from one sample in a study of T-cell reconstitution after alpha-beta-depleted transplantation in children. It was with unique molecular identifiers that the TCRbeta library was prepared. TCRdb re-called the PCR reads with MiXCR, one entry per CDR3 protein. The sample records 420,000 or so distinct CDR3 sequences, about a tenth being singletons. The source material was PBMCs from the stem cell graft donor, sampled from the stem cell graft. Receptors originate from a human donor who donated a stem cell graft to a child with acute myeloid leukemia.

The rearrangement links TRBV5-1 to TRBJ1-1; D may be TRBD1 (5 bases). CDR3 length: 16 residues. Germline assignment: CDR1 SGHRS and CDR2 YFSETQ. V was shortened by 4 bases and J by 1 base, with 17 bases between the two germline ends. For the CDR3, the DNA is TGCGCCAGCAGCCAAGGGGCAGAGAGACCGAACACTGAAGCTTTCTTT. Translating gives CASSQGAERPNTEAFF.

A few counts support this clonotype. The chain carries TRBV14 and TRBJ1-2; no clear D. Trimming removed 1 base at V and 4 bases at J, with 13 bases between. Germline V gives CDR1 SGHDN, CDR2 FVKESK. The CDR3 loop spans 15 amino acids. This CDR3 reads CASSQAGVRPYGYTF. The CDR3 DNA reads TGTGCCAGCAGCCAAGCTGGAGTCCGCCCCTATGGCTACACCTTC.

The chain combines TRBV6-1 with TRBJ2-7, with D possibly being TRBD2 (6 bases). This CDR3 comprises 15 residues. The V gene's germline CDR1 is MNHNS and CDR2 SASEGT. V was pared by 9 bases and J by 2 bases, with 20 bases between. The CDR3 protein is CASSRSEGPTYEQYF. The CDR3 nucleotides read TGTGCCAGTTCGCGTTCGGAGGGCCCCACCTACGAGCAGTACTTC.

This clonotype was detected a few times. The chain is built from TRBV10-3 and TRBJ1-3; possibly TRBD1 for D (5 bases). The germline V gene has CDR1 ENHRY and CDR2 SYGVKD. V was cut by 0 bases and J by 4 bases, with 13 bases left in between. The length of the CDR3 is 16 residues. The CDR3 protein is CAISESPRGAGNTIYF. For the CDR3, the DNA is TGTGCCATCAGTGAGTCACCAAGAGGGGCCGGAAACACCATATATTTT.

The chain joins TRBV20-1 to TRBJ2-2; 9 bases match TRBD1. The V gene's germline CDR1 is DFQATT and CDR2 SNEGSKA (reference sequence). Trimming removed 6 bases from V and 6 bases from J; junction bases left unmatched: 11. The CDR3 is made up of 15 amino acids. CDR3 sequence: CSATDRGRHAGELFF. CDR3 bases: TGCAGTGCCACGGACAGGGGAAGACACGCCGGGGAGCTGTTTTTT.

In this sample, this clonotype turned up many times. The gene calls are TRBV5-5 and TRBJ1-4; 10 bases align to TRBD1. Germline V gene data show CDR1 as SGHKS and CDR2 as YYEKEE (reference sequence). Trimming at V came to 4 bases and at J to 5 bases, leaving 2 bases not matched to a gene. This CDR3 is 14 amino acids long. CDR3 region: CASSAGQGNEKLFF. The CDR3 nucleotides read TGTGCCAGCAGCGCGGGACAGGGGAATGAAAAACTGTTTTTT.

This clonotype was counted only a few times. The chain carries TRBV12-5 and TRBJ2-3; 9 bases agree with TRBD1. The CDR3 consists of 14 residues. The V gene's germline CDR1 is LGHNT and CDR2 FRNRAP. The J segment lost 6 bases and the V segment lost 4 bases, leaving 5 bases of the junction unmatched. The CDR3 DNA sequence: TGTGCTAGTGGTTCCGGACAGGGGATCGATACGCAGTATTTT. Amino acid sequence: CASGSGQGIDTQYF.

This clonotype was counted between two and nine times. V usage is TRBV5-6 and J usage is TRBJ2-3; D gene unclear. V shed 3 bases and J shed 9 bases, with 14 bases lying between them. Germline values: CDR1 SGHDT, CDR2 YYEEEE. The CDR3 length is 13 residues. The CDR3 bases are TGTGCCAGCAGCTCCCCTCCCCAAAAAACGCAGTATTTT. It yields the protein CASSSPPQKTQYF.

This clonotype was detected many times. This chain links TRBV18 with TRBJ2-5; possible D gene TRBD2, 5 bases. Germline lookup yields CDR1 KGHSH and CDR2 LQKENI. The CDR3 contains 13 residues. V was clipped by 8 bases and J by 2 bases, with 12 bases between them. The CDR3, as DNA: TGTGCCAGCAGTCCCCCGGGACAAGAGACCCAGTACTTC. Translated, it gives CASSPPGQETQYF.

The table lists this clonotype with many counts. The chain joins TRBV5-1 to TRBJ1-1; tentative D call: TRBD1 (5 bases). CDR1 is SGHRS and CDR2 is YFSETQ in the germline V gene. The V and J ends lost 0 bases and 5 bases respectively, with 11 bases between them. The CDR3 runs to 14 residues. CDR3 in amino acids: CASSLDAGLTEAFF. For the CDR3, the DNA is TGCGCCAGCAGCTTGGATGCAGGGTTGACTGAAGCTTTCTTT.

J is TRBJ2-7 and V is TRBV5-1; D remains ambiguous. Germline CDR1 reads SGHRS; CDR2 reads YFSETQ. V lost 2 bases and J 5 bases, leaving 14 bases between the germline ends. CDR3 length: 14 residues. The CDR3, as DNA: TGCGCCAGCAGCTTTAACCTCCCAAATGACGAGCAGTACTTC. Amino acid sequence: CASSFNLPNDEQYF.

Comments on this clonotype: A junction boundary mismatches the germline segment, possibly from a read error. The chain has TRBV20-1 and TRBJ2-3; 13 bases fit TRBD2. The germline V gene has CDR1 DFQATT and CDR2 SNEGSKA (reference sequence). The CDR3 runs to 11 residues. CDR3 coding DNA: TGCAGTGCTGGGTCGGGACTAGCGGGGATCTTT. This encodes CSAGSGLAGIF.

A few counts support this clonotype. This chain connects TRBV6-5 to TRBJ2-7, with a tentative D call TRBD2 (5 bases). From germline, CDR1 is MNHEY and CDR2 SVGAGI. The CDR3 totals 14 residues. Trimming removed 2 bases at V and 2 bases at J, with 10 bases between. DNA for the CDR3: TGTGCCAGCAGTTACGGAGCGGATACCTACGAGCAGTACGTC. Its translation is CASSYGADTYEQYV.

J is TRBJ2-6 and V is TRBV5-1, with no clear D. From germline, CDR1 is SGHRS and CDR2 YFSETQ. Trimming took 7 bases from V and 0 from J, leaving 2 bases between them. This CDR3 is 12 amino acids long. The CDR3 sequence: CASVSGANVLTF. The CDR3 nucleotides are TGCGCCAGCGTCTCTGGGGCCAACGTCCTGACTTTC.

The chain combines TRBV18 with TRBJ1-4, with D possibly TRBD1 on 5 matching bases. V was shortened by 3 bases and J by 5 bases, with 13 bases between the two germline ends. The CDR3 totals 15 residues. CDR1 KGHSH and CDR2 LQKENI come from the germline V gene. The CDR3 here is CASSPLGRRNEKLFF. The CDR3, as DNA: TGTGCCAGCTCACCCTTGGGACGGAGAAATGAAAAACTGTTTTTT.

There are a few counts of this clonotype. The chain uses TRBV6-5 and TRBJ1-5; possible D gene TRBD1, 6 bases. Germline CDR1 reads MNHEY; CDR2 reads SVGAGI. The ends were cut back, 0 bases at V and 4 bases at J, with 10 bases in the middle. The CDR3 runs to 15 residues. CDR3 sequence reads: CASSYSGADNQPQHF. In DNA form, the CDR3 reads TGTGCCAGCAGTTACTCGGGGGCTGATAATCAGCCCCAGCATTTT.

This chain connects TRBV7-2 to TRBJ2-3, with D possibly being TRBD2 (6 bases). With 5 bases removed from V and 2 bases from J, the gap between germline ends came to 20 bases. CDR3 size: 17 residues. Germline lookup yields CDR1 SGHTA and CDR2 FQGNSA. CDR3: CASSPSAAGTPTDTQYF. CDR3 coding DNA: TGTGCCAGCAGCCCCTCGGCCGCGGGGACCCCCACAGATACGCAGTATTTT.

This clonotype occurred a few times. The J gene is TRBJ1-2, the V gene TRBV24-1; D is uncertain. CDR3 length equals 12 residues. Germline CDR1 KGHDR, CDR2 SFDVKD. V lost 4 bases and J lost 8, with 10 bases in between. The CDR3 sequence is CATSDPSDGYTF. The CDR3 nucleotides are TGTGCCACCAGTGACCCCAGTGACGGCTACACCTTC.

This clonotype was detected a few times. The V and J genes are TRBV20-1 and TRBJ1-5; D uncertain. V was pared by 1 base and J by 4 bases, with 11 bases between. This CDR3 is 14 amino acids long. CDR1 DFQATT and CDR2 SNEGSKA come from the germline V gene (reference sequence). Here the CDR3 DNA reads TGCAGTGCTAGAGCCCCCGGACGTAATCAGCCCCAGCATTTT. Amino acid sequence: CSARAPGRNQPQHF.

A remark on this clonotype: This may be a read error: a much more frequent sequence differs by one nucleotide. The genes are TRBV27 and TRBJ2-1; D ambiguous. The germline gives CDR1 MNHEY, CDR2 SMNVEV (reference sequence). The CDR3 is 15 residues long. Written as DNA, the CDR3 is TGTGCCAGCACTTTATCAGGATTAAGGGTCAATGAGCAGTTCTTC. It specifies CASTLSGLRVNEQFF.

V gene TRBV20-1 combines with J gene TRBJ2-2, with a weak D call TRBD2 (6 bases). This CDR3 has 15 residues. Trimming removed 6 bases at V and 1 base at J, with 15 bases between. CDR1 is DFQATT, CDR2 SNEGSKA, per germline (reference sequence). The CDR3 is CSAPRAGLNTGELFF. The DNA for the CDR3 is TGCAGTGCCCCCAGGGCGGGGCTGAACACCGGGGAGCTGTTTTTT.

The sample holds a few counts of this clonotype. The rearrangement uses TRBV28 and TRBJ1-5, with a weak D call TRBD1 (5 bases). Trimming removed 8 bases at V and 3 bases at J, with 14 bases between. Germline CDR1 and CDR2: MDHEN and SYDVKM. The CDR3 contains 14 residues. CDR3 nucleotide sequence: TGTGCCAGCCAGTCCCGACAGTACAATCAGCCCCAGCATTTT. Translating gives CASQSRQYNQPQHF.